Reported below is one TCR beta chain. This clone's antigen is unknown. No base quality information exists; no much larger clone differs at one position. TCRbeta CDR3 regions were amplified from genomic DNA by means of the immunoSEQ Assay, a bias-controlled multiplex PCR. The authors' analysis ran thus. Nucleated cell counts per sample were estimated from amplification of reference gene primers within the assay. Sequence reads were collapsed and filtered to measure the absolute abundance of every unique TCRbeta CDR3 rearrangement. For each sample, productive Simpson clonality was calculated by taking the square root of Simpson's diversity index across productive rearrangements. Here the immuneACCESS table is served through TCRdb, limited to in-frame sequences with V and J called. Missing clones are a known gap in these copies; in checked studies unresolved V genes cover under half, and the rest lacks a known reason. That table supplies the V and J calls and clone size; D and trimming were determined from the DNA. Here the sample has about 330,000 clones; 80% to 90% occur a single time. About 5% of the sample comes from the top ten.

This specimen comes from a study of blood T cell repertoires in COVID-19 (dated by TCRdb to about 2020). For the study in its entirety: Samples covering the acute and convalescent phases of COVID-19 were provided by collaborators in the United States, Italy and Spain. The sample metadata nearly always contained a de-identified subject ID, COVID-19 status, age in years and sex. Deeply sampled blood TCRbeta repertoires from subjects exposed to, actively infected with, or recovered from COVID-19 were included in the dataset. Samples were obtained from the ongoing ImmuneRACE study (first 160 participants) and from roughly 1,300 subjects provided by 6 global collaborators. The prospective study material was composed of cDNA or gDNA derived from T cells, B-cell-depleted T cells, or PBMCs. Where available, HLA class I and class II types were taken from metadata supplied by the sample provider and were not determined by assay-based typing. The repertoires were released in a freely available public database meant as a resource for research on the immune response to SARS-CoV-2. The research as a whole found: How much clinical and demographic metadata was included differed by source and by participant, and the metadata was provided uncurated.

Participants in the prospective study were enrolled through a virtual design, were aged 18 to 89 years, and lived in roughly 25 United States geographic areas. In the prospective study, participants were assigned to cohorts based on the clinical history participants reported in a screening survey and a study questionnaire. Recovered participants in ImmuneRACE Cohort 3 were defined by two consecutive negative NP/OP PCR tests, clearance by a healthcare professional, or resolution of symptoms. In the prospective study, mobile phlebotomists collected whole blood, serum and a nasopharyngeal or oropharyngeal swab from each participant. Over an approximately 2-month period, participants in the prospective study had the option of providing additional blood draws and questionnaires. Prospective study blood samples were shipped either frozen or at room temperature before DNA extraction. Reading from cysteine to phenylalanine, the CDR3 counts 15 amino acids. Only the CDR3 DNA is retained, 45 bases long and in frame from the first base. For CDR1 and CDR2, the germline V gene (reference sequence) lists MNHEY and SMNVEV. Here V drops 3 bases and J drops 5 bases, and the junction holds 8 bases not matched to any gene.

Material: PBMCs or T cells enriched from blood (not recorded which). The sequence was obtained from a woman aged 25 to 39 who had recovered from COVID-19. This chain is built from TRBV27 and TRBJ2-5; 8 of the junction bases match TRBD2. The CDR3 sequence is CASSFTGLASETQYF. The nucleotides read TGTGCCAGCAGTTTCACAGGACTAGCATCCGAGACCCAGTACTTC.